This passage covers 4 T cell receptor beta chains from one sample sequenced in a study of blood T cell repertoires in COVID-19 (dated by TCRdb to about 2020). Receptor amplification or capture employed the immunoSEQ multiplex PCR assay. In TCRdb, the immuneACCESS table is reduced to in-frame sequences with V and J assigned. These tables do not hold every clone; where another copy was compared, an unresolved V gene accounts for under half, and the others remain unexplained. This sample lists 55,000 to 65,000 clones; around 80% were detected once. Of the sample, under 4% falls within the top ten clones. Sequencing was performed on peripheral blood. These TCRs come from a man in his sixties with acute or convalescent COVID-19.

V is TRBV7-9 and J is TRBJ1-6, with D maybe TRBD1 (6 bases). The CDR3 is 13 residues long. The V end was cut by 4 bases, the J end by 8 bases, with 9 bases between. CDR1 is SEHNR, CDR2 FQNEAQ, per germline (reference sequence). Here the CDR3 DNA reads TGTGCCAGCAGCTCCGCAGGGGATTCACCCCTCCACTTT. Its protein product is CASSSAGDSPLHF.

The chain uses TRBV7-2 and TRBJ1-2; D call uncertain. Germline V gene lookup returns CDR1 SGHTA and CDR2 FQGNSA. Trimming removed 3 bases at V and 8 bases at J, with 16 bases between. CDR3 length: 14 amino acids. The CDR3 is CASSFRRGMEGYTF. Here the CDR3 DNA reads TGTGCCAGCAGCTTTCGACGAGGGATGGAAGGCTACACCTTC.

This sequence joins TRBV12-5 and TRBJ2-5; D gene uncertain. The germline V and J ends were trimmed by 2 bases and 5 bases, with 9 bases remaining between them. The V gene's germline CDR1 is LGHNT and CDR2 FRNRAP. The length of the CDR3 is 13 residues. The CDR3 here is CASGLTLEETQYF. The CDR3 nucleotides read TGTGCTAGTGGTTTGACCCTCGAGGAGACCCAGTACTTC.

The chain is built from TRBV6-5 and TRBJ2-3; D is unclear. The CDR3 runs 14 residues. CDR1 is MNHEY and CDR2 is SVGAGI in the germline V gene. Trimming pared 0 bases from V and 6 bases from J, leaving 10 bases between. The CDR3 DNA follows: TGTGCCAGCAGTTACTCGACTGGAGCCGATACGCAGTATTTT. The encoded protein is CASSYSTGADTQYF.